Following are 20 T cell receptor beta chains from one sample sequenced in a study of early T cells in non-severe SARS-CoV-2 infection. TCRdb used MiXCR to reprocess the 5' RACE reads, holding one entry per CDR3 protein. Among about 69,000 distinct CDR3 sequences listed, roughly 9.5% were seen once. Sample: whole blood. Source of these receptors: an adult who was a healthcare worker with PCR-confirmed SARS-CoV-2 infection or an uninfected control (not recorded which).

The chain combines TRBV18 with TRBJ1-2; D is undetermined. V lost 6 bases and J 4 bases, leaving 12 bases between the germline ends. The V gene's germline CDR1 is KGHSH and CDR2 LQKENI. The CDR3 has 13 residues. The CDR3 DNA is TGTGCCAGCTCGGACGGGCCGGGCTATGGCTACACCTTC. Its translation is CASSDGPGYGYTF.

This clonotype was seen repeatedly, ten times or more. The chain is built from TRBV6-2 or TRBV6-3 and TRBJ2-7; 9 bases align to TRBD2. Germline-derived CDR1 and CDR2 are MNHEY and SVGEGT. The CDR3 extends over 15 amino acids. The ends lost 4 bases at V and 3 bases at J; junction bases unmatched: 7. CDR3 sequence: CASSLAVAGVYEQYF. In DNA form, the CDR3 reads TGTGCCAGCAGTTTGGCGGTAGCGGGAGTCTACGAGCAGTACTTC.

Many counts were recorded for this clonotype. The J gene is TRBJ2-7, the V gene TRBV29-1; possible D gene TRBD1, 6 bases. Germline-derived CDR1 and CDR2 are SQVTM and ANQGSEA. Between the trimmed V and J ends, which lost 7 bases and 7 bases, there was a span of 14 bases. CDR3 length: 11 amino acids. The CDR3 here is CSAAGVGEQYF. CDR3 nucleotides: TGCAGCGCTGCAGGGGTCGGGGAGCAGTACTTC.

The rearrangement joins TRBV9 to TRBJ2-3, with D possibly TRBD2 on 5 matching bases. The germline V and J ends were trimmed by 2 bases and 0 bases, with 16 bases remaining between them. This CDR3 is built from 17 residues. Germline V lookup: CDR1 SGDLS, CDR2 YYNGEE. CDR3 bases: TGTGCCAGCAGCGTGGAGGCGGTTGGAACTAGCACAGATACGCAGTATTTT. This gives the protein CASSVEAVGTSTDTQYF. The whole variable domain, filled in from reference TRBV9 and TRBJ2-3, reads DSGVTQTPKHLITATGQRVTLRCSPRSGDLSVYWYQQSLDQGLQFLIQYYNGEERAKGNILERFSAQQFPDLHSELNLSSLELGDSALYFCASSVEAVGTSTDTQYFGPGTRLTVL.

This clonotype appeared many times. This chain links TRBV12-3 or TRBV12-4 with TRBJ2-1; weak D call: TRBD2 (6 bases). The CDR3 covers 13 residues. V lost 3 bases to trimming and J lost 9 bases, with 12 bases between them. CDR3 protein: CASSFPSVGEQFF. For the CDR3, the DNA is TGTGCCAGCAGTTTCCCTAGCGTCGGTGAGCAGTTCTTC.

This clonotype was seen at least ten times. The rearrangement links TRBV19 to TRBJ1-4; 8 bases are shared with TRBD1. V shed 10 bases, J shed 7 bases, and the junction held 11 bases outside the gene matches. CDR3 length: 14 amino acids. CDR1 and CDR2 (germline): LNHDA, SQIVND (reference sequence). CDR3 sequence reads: CATRRGQDIEKLFF. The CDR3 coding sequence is TGTGCCACCCGTAGGGGACAGGATATTGAAAAACTGTTTTTT.

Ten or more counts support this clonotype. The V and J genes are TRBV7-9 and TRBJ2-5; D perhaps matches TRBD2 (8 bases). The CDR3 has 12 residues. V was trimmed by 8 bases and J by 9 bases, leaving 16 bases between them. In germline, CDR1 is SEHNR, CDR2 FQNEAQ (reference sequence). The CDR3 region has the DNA TGTGCCAGCTCCCGGGGGGGACAGTCCCAGTACTTC. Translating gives CASSRGGQSQYF.

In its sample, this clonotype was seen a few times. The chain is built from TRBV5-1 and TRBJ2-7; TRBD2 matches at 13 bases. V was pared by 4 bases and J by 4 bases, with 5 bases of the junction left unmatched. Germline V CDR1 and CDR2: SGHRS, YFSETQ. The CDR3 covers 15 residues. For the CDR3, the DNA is TGCGCCAGCAGCGAACTAGCGGGGGGGCCTTACGAGCAGTACTTC. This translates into CASSELAGGPYEQYF. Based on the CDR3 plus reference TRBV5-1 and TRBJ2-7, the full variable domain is KAGVTQTPRYLIKTRGQQVTLSCSPISGHRSVSWYQQTPGQGLQFLFEYFSETQRNKGNFPGRFSGRQFSNSRSEMNVSTLELGDSALYLCASSELAGGPYEQYFGPGTRLTVT.

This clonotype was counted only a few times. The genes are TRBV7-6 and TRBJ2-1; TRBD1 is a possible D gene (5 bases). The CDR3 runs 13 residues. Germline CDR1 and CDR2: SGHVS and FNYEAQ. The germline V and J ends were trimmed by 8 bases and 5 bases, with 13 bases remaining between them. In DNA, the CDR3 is TGTGCCAGCGGACACAGGCTCAACAATGAGCAGTTCTTC. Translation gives CASGHRLNNEQFF.

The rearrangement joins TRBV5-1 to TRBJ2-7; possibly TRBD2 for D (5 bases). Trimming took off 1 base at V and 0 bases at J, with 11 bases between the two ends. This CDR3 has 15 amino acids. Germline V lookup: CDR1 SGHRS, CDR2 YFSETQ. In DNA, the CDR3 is TGCGCCAGCAGCTTGAGCGGCCAGAGCTCCTACGAGCAGTACTTC. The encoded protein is CASSLSGQSSYEQYF.

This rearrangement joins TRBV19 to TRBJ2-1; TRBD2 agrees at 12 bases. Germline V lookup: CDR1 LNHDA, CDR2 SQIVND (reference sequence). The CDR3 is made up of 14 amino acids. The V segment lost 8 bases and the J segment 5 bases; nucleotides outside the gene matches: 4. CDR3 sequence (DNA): TGTGCCAGTCAAACTAGCGGGAGGCACAATGAGCAGTTCTTC. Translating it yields CASQTSGRHNEQFF.

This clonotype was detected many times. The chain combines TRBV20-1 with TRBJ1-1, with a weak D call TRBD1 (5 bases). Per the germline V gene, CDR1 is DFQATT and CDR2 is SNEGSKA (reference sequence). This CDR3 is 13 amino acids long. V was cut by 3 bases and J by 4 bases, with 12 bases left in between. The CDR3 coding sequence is TGCAGTGCTAGTGTCCGGGGCGGCACTGAAGCTTTCTTT. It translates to CSASVRGGTEAFF.

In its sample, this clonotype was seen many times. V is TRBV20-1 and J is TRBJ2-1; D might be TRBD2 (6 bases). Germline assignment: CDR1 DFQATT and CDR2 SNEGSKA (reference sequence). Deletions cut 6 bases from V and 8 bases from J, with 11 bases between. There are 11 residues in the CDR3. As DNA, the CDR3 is TGCAGTGCAAGCACGGGGGATGAGCAGTTCTTC. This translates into CSASTGDEQFF.

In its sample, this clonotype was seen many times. This chain's CDR3 is CASSLMATSTDTQYF. The DNA of the CDR3 is TGTGCCAGCAGTTTGATGGCGACTAGCACAGATACGCAGTATTTT. The chain is built from TRBV27 and TRBJ2-3; D is unclear. There are 15 residues in the CDR3. Trimming removed 3 bases from V and 0 bases from J, with 10 bases in between. Germline CDR1 is MNHEY and CDR2 is SMNVEV (reference sequence).

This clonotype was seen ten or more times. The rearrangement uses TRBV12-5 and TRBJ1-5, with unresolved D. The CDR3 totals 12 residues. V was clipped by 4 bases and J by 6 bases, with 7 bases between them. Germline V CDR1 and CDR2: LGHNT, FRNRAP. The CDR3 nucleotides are TGTGCTAGTGGTTCCTCCCGTCAGCCCCAGCATTTT. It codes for CASGSSRQPQHF.

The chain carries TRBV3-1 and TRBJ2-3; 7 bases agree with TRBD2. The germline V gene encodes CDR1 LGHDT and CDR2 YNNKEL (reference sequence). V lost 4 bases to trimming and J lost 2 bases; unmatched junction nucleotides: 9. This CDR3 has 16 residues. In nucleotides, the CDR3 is TGTGCCAGCAGCCCCGCAGCGGGGAAGATCACAGATACGCAGTATTTT. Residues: CASSPAAGKITDTQYF.

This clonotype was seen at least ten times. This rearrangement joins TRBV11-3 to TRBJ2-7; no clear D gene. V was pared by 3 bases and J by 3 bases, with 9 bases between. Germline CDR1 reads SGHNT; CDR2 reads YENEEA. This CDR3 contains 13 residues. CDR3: CASSLAGDYEQYF. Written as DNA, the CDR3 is TGTGCCAGCAGCTTGGCAGGAGACTACGAGCAGTACTTC.

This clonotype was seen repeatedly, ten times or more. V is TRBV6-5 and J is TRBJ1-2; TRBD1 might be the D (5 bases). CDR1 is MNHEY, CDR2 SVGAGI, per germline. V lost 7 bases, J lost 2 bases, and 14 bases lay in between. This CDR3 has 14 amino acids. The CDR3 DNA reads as TGTGCCAGCATGAAAGGGGCCAAGAACTATGGCTACACCTTC. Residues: CASMKGAKNYGYTF.

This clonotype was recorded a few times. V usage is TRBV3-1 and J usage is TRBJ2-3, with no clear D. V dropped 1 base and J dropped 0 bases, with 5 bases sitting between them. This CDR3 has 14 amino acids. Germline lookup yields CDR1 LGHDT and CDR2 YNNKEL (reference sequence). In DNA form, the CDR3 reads TGTGCCAGCAGCCAAGTAGGGAGCACAGATACGCAGTATTTT. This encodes CASSQVGSTDTQYF.

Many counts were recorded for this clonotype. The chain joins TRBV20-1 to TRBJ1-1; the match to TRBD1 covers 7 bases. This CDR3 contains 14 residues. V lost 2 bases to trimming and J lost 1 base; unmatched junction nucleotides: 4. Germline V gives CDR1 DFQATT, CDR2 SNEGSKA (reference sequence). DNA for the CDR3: TGCAGTGCTAGAAAACCAGGGGGGAACACTGAAGCTTTCTTT. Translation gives CSARKPGGNTEAFF.